The text below deals with one T cell receptor (beta chain). Its specificity is not known. These data come from a study of cytomegalovirus exposure and HLA in healthy donors. This PCR relied on a set of 60 Vbeta primers and 13 Jbeta primers. TCRdb keeps only in-frame clones here, not all; method: immunoSEQ multiplex PCR. The sample contains 65,000 to 75,000 clones, approximately 70% of which appear only once. The CDR3 has 14 residues. V lost 3 bases, J lost 5 bases, and 11 bases lay in between. CDR1 is KGHSH, CDR2 LQKENI, per germline. Study-wide results and limits: For TCR beta chains, V- and J-gene trimming was later linked to a missense DCLRE1C variant.

Sample: PBMCs. The clonotype originates from a man aged 40-49 years in good health and CMV-seropositive. The chain employs TRBV18 and TRBJ1-5; D might be TRBD1 (6 bases). CDR3 nucleotides: TGTGCCAGCTCACCTTACAGGGCCGATCAGCCCCAGCATTTT. The encoded protein is CASSPYRADQPQHF.